The table lists the clone carrying this T cell receptor (beta chain) with a count of one. This specimen comes from a study of CD8+ T cells in alopecia areata. Isolated RNA was reverse transcribed into cDNA used as the sequencing template. Profiling relied on immunoSEQ multiplex PCR, and the TCRdb table lists in-frame clones only, not all of them. The sample includes over 200,000 clones, around three fifths of them seen just once. J was trimmed by 1 base and V by 1 base; bases with no gene match: 5. Germline V gene lookup returns CDR1 SGHVS and CDR2 FQNEAQ. This CDR3 has 17 amino acids. The treatment here: oral pan-JAK inhibitor, 5-10 mg twice daily.

The chain carries TRBV7-8 and TRBJ2-2, with TRBD1 matching 8 bases. This specimen consisted of CD4+ T cells sorted from blood, obtained at week 4, from a patient treated with tofacitinib. This clonotype was sampled from a human donor with alopecia areata. The CDR3 spells CASSLVFGTGNTGELFF. The CDR3 DNA follows: TGTGCCAGCAGCTTAGTTTTTGGGACAGGGAACACCGGGGAGCTGTTTTTT.